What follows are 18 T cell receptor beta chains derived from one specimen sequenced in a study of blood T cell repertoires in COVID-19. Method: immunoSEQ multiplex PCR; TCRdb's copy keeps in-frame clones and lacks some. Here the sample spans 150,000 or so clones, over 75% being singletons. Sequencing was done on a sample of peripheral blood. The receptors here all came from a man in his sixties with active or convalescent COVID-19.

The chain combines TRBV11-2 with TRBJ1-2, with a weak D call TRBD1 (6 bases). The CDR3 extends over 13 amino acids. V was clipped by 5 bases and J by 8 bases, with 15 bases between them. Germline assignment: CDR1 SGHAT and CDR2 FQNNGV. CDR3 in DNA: TGTGCCAGCAGCGTCCCAGGGGTTGGAGGCTACACCTTC. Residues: CASSVPGVGGYTF. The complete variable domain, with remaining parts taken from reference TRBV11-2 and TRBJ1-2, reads EAGVAQSPRYKIIEKRQSVAFWCNPISGHATLYWYQQILGQGPKLLIQFQNNGVVDDSQLPKDRFSAERLKGVDSTLKIQPAKLEDSAVYLCASSVPGVGGYTFGSGTRLTVV.

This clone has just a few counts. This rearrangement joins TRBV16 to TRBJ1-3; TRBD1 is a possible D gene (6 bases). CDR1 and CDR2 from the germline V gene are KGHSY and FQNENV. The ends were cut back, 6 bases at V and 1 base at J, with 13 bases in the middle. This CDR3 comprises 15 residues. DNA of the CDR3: TGTGCCAGCAGTCTGAACAGGGATTCTGGAAACACCATATATTTT. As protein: CASSLNRDSGNTIYF.

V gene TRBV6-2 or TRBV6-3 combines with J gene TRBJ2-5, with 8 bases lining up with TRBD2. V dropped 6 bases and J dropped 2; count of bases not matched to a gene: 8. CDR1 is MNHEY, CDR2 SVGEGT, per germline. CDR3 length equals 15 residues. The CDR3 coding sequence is TGTGCCAGCAGCAGGAATCGGGGGGGGCAAGAGACCCAGTACTTC. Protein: CASSRNRGGQETQYF.

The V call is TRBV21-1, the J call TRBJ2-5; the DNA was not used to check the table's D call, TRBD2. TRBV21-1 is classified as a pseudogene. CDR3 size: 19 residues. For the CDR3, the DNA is TGTGCCAGCAGCAACTACGGCTATGCCGACGGGGAAAGAGGAGAGACCCAGTACTTC. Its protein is CASSNYGYADGERGETQYF.

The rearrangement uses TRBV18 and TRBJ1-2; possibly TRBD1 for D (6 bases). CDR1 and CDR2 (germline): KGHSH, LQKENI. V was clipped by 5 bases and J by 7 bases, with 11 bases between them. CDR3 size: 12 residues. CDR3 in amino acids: CASSRQDGGYTF. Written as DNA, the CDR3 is TGTGCCAGCTCAAGACAGGACGGTGGCTACACCTTC.

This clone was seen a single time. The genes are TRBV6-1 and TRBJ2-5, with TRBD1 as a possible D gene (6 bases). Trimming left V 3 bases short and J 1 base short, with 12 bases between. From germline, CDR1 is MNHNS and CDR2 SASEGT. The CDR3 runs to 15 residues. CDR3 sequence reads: CASSETGFPQETQYF. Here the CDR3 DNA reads TGTGCCAGCAGTGAGACAGGTTTCCCCCAAGAGACCCAGTACTTC.

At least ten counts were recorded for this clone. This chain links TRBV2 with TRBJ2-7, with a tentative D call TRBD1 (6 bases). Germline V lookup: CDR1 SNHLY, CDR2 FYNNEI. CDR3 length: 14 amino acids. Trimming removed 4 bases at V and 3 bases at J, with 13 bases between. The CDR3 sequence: CASSVSDRYYEQYF. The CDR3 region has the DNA TGTGCCAGCAGTGTGTCGGACAGATACTACGAGCAGTACTTC.

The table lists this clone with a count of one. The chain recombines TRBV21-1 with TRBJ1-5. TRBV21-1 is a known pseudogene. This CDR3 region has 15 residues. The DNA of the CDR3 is TGTGCCAGCAGCCATACGGGGGATAGCAATCAGCCCCAGCATTTT. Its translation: CASSHTGDSNQPQHF.

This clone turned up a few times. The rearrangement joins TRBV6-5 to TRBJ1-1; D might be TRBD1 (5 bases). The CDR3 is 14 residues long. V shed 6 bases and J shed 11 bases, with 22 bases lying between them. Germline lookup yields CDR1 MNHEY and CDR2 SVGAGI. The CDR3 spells CASRHTRDSGRAFF. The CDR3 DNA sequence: TGTGCCAGCAGGCACACCCGGGACTCAGGGAGGGCTTTCTTT.

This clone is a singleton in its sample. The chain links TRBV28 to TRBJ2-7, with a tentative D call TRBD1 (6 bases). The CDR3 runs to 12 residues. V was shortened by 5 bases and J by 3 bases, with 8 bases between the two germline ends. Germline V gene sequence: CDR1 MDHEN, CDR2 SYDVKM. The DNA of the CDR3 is TGTGCCAGCAGTCTACAGGGCTACGAGCAGTACTTC. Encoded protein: CASSLQGYEQYF.

The CDR3 sequence is CSPAWAGRPGELFF. As DNA, the CDR3 is TGCAGCCCCGCATGGGCAGGGAGGCCCGGGGAGCTGTTTTTT. The rearrangement uses TRBV29-1 and TRBJ2-2; D might be TRBD2 (6 bases). V shed 8 bases and J shed 6 bases, with 19 bases lying between them. CDR1 and CDR2 (germline): SQVTM, ANQGSEA. This CDR3 has 14 residues.

CDR3 sequence: CASRRGGPGETQYF. The CDR3 coding sequence is TGTGCCAGCAGACGCGGGGGGCCCGGAGAGACCCAGTACTTC. The V call is TRBV6-5, the J call TRBJ2-5; 8 bases map to TRBD2. The CDR3 contains 14 residues. Trimming cost V 6 bases and J 4 bases; bases outside gene matches: 7. Germline lookup yields CDR1 MNHEY and CDR2 SVGAGI.

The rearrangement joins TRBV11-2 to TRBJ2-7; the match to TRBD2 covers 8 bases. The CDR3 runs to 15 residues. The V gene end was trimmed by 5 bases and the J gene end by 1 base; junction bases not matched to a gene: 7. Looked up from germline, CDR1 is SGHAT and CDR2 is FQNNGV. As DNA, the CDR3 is TGTGCCAGCAGCGCCGTGGTAGCGGGGTCCTACGAGCAGTACTTC. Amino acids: CASSAVVAGSYEQYF.

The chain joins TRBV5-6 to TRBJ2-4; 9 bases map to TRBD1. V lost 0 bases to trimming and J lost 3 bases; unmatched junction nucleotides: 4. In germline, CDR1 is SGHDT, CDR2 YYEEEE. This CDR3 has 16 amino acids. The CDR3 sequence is CASSLVGQGVKNIQYF. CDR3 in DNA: TGTGCCAGCAGCTTGGTGGGACAGGGAGTCAAAAACATTCAGTACTTC. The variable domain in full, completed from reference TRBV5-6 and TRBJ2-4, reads DAGVTQSPTHLIKTRGQQVTLRCSPKSGHDTVSWYQQALGQGPQFIFQYYEEEERQRGNFPDRFSGHQFPNYSSELNVNALLLGDSALYLCASSLVGQGVKNIQYFGAGTRLSVL.

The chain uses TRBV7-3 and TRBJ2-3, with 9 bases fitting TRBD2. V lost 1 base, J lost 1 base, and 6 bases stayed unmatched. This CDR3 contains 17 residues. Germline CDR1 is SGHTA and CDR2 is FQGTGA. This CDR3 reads CASSLRGLATGTDTQYF. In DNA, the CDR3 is TGTGCCAGCAGCTTAAGGGGACTAGCAACCGGCACAGATACGCAGTATTTT.

CDR3 bases: TGTGCCAGCAGTTTATTACCCCCCGGCACCGGGGAGCTGTTTTTT. It is translated as CASSLLPPGTGELFF. The chain combines TRBV28 with TRBJ2-2, with D uncertain. Germline CDR1 is MDHEN and CDR2 is SYDVKM. Trimming took off 1 base at V and 4 bases at J, with 10 bases between the two ends. The CDR3 is made up of 15 amino acids. Based on the CDR3 plus reference TRBV28 and TRBJ2-2, the full variable domain is DVKVTQSSRYLVKRTGEKVFLECVQDMDHENMFWYRQDPGLGLRLIYFSYDVKMKEKGDIPEGYSVSREKKERFSLILESASTNQTSMYLCASSLLPPGTGELFFGEGSRLTVL.

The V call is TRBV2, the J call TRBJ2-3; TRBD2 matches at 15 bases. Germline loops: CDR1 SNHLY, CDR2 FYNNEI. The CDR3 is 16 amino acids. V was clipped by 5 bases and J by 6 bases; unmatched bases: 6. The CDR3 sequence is CASSQEGLAGGDTQYF. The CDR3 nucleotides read TGTGCCAGCAGTCAAGAGGGACTAGCGGGAGGTGATACGCAGTATTTT.

The CDR3 region is CASSEGPGKEKLFF. The DNA for the CDR3 is TGTGCCAGCTCAGAGGGCCCTGGGAAGGAAAAACTGTTTTTT. The V call is TRBV18, the J call TRBJ1-4; D not resolved. This CDR3 has 14 residues. V lost 5 bases, J lost 8 bases, and 15 bases lay in between. Germline CDR1 reads KGHSH; CDR2 reads LQKENI.